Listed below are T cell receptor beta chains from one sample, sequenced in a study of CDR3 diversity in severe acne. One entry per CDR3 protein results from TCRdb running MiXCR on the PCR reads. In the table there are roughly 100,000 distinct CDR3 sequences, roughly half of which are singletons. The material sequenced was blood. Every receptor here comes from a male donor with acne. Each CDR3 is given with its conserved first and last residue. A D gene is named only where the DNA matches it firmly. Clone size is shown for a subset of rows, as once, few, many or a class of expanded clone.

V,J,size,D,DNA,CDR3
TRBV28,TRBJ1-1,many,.,TGTGCCAGCAGTAGGGGGTCTCAAGGGAACACTGAAGCTTTCTTT,CASSRGSQGNTEAFF
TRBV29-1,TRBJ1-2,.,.,TGCAGCGCCGAGAGCAGAAACTATGGCTACACCTTC,CSAESRNYGYTF
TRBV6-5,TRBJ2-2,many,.,TGTGCCAGCAGAGCGGCGAACACCGGGGAGCTGTTTTTT,CASRAANTGELFF
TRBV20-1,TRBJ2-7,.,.,.,CNARGAGYSCEQYF
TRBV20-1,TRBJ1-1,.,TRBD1,TGCAGTGCTAGCCGGACAGGTGAAGCTTTCTTT,CSASRTGEAFF
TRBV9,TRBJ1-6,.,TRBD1,TGTGCCAGCAGCGTATCGGGGACAGGGGGCCTAACCCTCCACTTT,CASSVSGTGGLTLHF
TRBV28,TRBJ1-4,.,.,TGTGCCAGCAGTTTGGTGGGGGCCGGGGTTGAAAAACTGTTTTTT,CASSLVGAGVEKLFF
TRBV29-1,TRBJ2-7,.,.,TGCAGCGTTCAGCTAAGACAGTCCTACGAGCAGTACTTC,CSVQLRQSYEQYF
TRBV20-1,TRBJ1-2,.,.,TGCAGTGCTAGATTGGGTCTTACCGCACTATATGGCTACACCTTC,CSARLGLTALYGYTF
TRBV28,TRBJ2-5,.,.,TGTGCCAGCAGTTTAGGGGAAAGCGTGCAAGAGACCCAGTACTTC,CASSLGESVQETQYF
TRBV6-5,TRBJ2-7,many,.,TGTGCCAGCAGTTACGGGGGTAGTGAACTTTACGAGCAGTACTTC,CASSYGGSELYEQYF
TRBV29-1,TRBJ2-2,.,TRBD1,TGCAGCGTAGGGACAGGGGCCACCGGGGAGCTGTTTTTT,CSVGTGATGELFF
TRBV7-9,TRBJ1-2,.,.,TGTGCCAGCAGCTCGGGGGACTATGGCTACACCTTC,CASSSGDYGYTF
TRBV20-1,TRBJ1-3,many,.,TGCAGTGCTTCCGGACCGGGGGCGAGCGGAAACACCATATATTTT,CSASGPGASGNTIYF
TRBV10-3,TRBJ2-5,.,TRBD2,TGTGCCATCAGTGAAACCAAGCGGGAGACCGAAGAGACCCAGTACTTC,CAISETKRETEETQYF
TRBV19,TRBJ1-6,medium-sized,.,TGTGCCAGTAGTCCCGACAGTATCTCCTATAATTCACCCCTCCACTTT,CASSPDSISYNSPLHF
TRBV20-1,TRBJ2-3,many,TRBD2,TGCAGTGCCAGCGGGAGGCCCATGAGCACAGATACGCAGTATTTT,CSASGRPMSTDTQYF
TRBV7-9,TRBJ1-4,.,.,TGTGCCAGCAGCTTAAGGTCAACTAATGAAAAACTGTTTTTT,CASSLRSTNEKLFF
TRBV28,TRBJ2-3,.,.,TGTGCCAGCAGTTTAGAACAGGGAGGGGGAACAGATACGCAGTATTTT,CASSLEQGGGTDTQYF
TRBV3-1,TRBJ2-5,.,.,TGTGCCAGCAGCCCAATTACACGAGACTCCAAAGAGACCCAGTACTTC,CASSPITRDSKETQYF
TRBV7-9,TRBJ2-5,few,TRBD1,TGTGCCAGCAGACAGACAGGGGGCTTGGAGACCCAGTACTTC,CASRQTGGLETQYF
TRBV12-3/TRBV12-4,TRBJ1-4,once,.,TGTGCCACAAGAAAACTAGCGGGAAGTGAAAAACTGTTTTTT,CATRKLAGSEKLFF
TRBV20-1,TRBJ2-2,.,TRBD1,TGCAGTGCTACCGACAGGGGGCCTCGTGGGGAGCTGTTTTTT,CSATDRGPRGELFF
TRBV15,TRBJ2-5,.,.,TGTGCCACCAGCATGGTCACGGGAAGAGAGACCCAGTACTTC,CATSMVTGRETQYF
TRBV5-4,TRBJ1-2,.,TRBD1,TGTGCCAGCAGCGTCCAAGGGACAGAATGTGGCTACACCTTC,CASSVQGTECGYTF
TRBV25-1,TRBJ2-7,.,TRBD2,TGTGCCAGCAGCCAAGAGAGCGGGGCCTCCTACGAGCAGTACTTC,CASSQESGASYEQYF
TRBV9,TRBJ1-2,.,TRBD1,TGTGCCAGCAGCGCGGGACAGTCTCACTATGGCTACACCTTC,CASSAGQSHYGYTF
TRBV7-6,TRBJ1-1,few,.,TGTGCCAGCAGCTTAGGTGACAGGTTGAACACTGAAGCTTTCTTT,CASSLGDRLNTEAFF
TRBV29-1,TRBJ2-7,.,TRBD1,TGCAGCGTGGGACAGGGGGCCGCCCCAGCCTACGAGCAGTACTTC,CSVGQGAAPAYEQYF
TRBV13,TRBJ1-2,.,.,TGTGCCAGCAGCTTAGGTGCCTATGGCTACACCTTC,CASSLGAYGYTF
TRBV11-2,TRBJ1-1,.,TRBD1,TGTGCCAGCAGCTCCCCGGGCAGGGGGCTTACTGAAGCTTTCTTT,CASSSPGRGLTEAFF
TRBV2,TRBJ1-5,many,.,TGTGCCAGCAGGGGTCTTCGAGGCTATAGCAATCAGCCCCAGCATTTT,CASRGLRGYSNQPQHF
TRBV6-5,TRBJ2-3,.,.,TGTGCCAGCAGTTACAGGAGGTATTTT,CASSYRRYF
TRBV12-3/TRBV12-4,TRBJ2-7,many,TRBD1,TGTGCCAGCAGTTGGGGACAGGGATGGGAGCAGTACTTC,CASSWGQGWEQYF
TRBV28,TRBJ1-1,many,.,TGTGCCAGCAACCACCCGGGAGGAGCTTTCTTT,CASNHPGGAFF
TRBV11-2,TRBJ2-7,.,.,TGTGCCAGCAGCTCCGGGACCTTGTACGAGCAGTACTTC,CASSSGTLYEQYF
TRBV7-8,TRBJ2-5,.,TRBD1,TGTGCCAGCAGCTTAGTATCCCGGTCCGGACAGGGCCAAGAGACCCAGTACTTC,CASSLVSRSGQGQETQYF
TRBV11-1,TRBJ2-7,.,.,TGTGCCAGCAGCTTAGTCGCCGGAAGCTCCTACGAGCAGTACTTC,CASSLVAGSSYEQYF
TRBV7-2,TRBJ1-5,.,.,TGTGCCAGCAGCTTAGTAGGGTCTCACAATGAGCATTTT,CASSLVGSHNEHF
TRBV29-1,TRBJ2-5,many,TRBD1,TGCAGCGTCCGAGGTCGACAGGGACAAGAGACCCAGTACTTC,CSVRGRQGQETQYF
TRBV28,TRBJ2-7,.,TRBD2,TGTGCCAGCAGTGGGGGGCTAGCGGGGAGGCACCACGAGCAGTACTTC,CASSGGLAGRHHEQYF
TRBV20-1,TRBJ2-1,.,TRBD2,TGCAGTGCTCCACCCCGACCGGGACTAGCGGGAGGCCTCTACAATGAGCAGTTCTTC,CSAPPRPGLAGGLYNEQFF
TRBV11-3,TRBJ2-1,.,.,TGTGCCAGCAGCTTCCGATCGGCTAGCTTGGAGCAGTTCTTC,CASSFRSASLEQFF
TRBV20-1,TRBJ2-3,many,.,TGCAGTGCTAGAGATAGGGTAGGCACAGATACGCAGTATTTT,CSARDRVGTDTQYF
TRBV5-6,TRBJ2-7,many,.,TGTGCCAGCAGCTCCGCAGGACGGGCCTACGAGCAGTACTTC,CASSSAGRAYEQYF
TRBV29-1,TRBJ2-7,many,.,TGCAGCGTGGAGACTGAATACGAGCAGTACTTC,CSVETEYEQYF
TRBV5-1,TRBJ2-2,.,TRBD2,TGCGCCAGCGGCTCCGGACTAGCGACGAACACCGGGGAGCTGTTTTTT,CASGSGLATNTGELFF
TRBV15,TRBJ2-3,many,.,TGTGCCACCAGCAGAGCAATCGGAGGAGCCACAGATACGCAGTATTTT,CATSRAIGGATDTQYF
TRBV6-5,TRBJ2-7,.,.,TGTGCCAGCAACGGCATCTCCTACGAGCAGTACTTC,CASNGISYEQYF
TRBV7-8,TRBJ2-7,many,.,TGTGCCAGCAGCACCCGACAGTACCAGGGTCACTACGAGCAGTACTTC,CASSTRQYQGHYEQYF
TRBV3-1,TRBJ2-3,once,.,TGTGCCAGCAGCCCGACAGTATCCACAGATACGCAGTATTTT,CASSPTVSTDTQYF
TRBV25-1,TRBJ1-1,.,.,TGTGCCAGTAGTTCTCCGGGACGTGCCATGAACACTGAAGCTTTCTTT,CASSSPGRAMNTEAFF
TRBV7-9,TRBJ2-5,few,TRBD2,TGTGCCAGCACCCTTGGTCGTCCCGGGACTACCTTAAGGGAGACCCAGTACTTC,CASTLGRPGTTLRETQYF